The next 4 T cell receptor beta chains were all read from a single sample in a study of CD8+ T cells in alopecia areata. TCR sequencing used cDNA made by reverse transcription of extracted RNA. Data came from immunoSEQ multiplex PCR; TCRdb stores just in-frame clones and leaves some out. The profile covers under 250,000 clones, with 57% appearing a single time and 0.4% to 0.55% taken by the ten largest. The sample in question was CD4+ T cells sorted from blood, obtained at week 0. These receptors were collected from a human donor with alopecia areata.

The chain's CDR3 is CASSTYQTENTEAFF. Here the CDR3 DNA reads TGTGCCAGCAGCACCTACCAGACAGAGAACACTGAAGCTTTCTTT. The J gene is TRBJ1-1, the V gene TRBV7-9; TRBD1 is a possible D gene (5 bases). Deletions cut 5 bases from V and 1 base from J, with 14 bases between. Germline V gene data show CDR1 as SEHNR and CDR2 as FQNEAQ (reference sequence). The CDR3 has 15 amino acids.

The rearrangement joins TRBV20-1 to TRBJ1-1; unclear D gene. Trimming took 6 bases from V and 3 from J, leaving 8 bases between them. Germline CDR1 DFQATT, CDR2 SNEGSKA (reference sequence). CDR3 length: 11 residues. This CDR3 is CSADWYTEAFF. CDR3 bases: TGCAGTGCGGACTGGTACACTGAAGCTTTCTTT.

This clone was counted between two and nine times. The chain combines TRBV29-1 with TRBJ2-1; perhaps TRBD2 as D (6 bases). CDR1 and CDR2 (germline): SQVTM, ANQGSEA. This CDR3 has 14 residues. The V end lost 5 bases, the J end lost 7 bases, and 18 bases lay between the germline ends. This chain's CDR3 is CSVTPHGGWNEQFF. The CDR3 DNA reads TGCAGCGTTACTCCTCATGGAGGGTGGAATGAGCAGTTCTTC.

A word on this clone: One end of the junction varies from germline; a read error may be responsible. The V call is TRBV5-1, the J call TRBJ1-2; D may be TRBD1 (5 bases). Looked up from germline, CDR1 is SGHRS and CDR2 is YFSETQ. This CDR3 contains 13 residues. CDR3 region: CASSLGVNYDYTF. The DNA of the CDR3 is TGCGCCAGCAGCCTAGGGGTTAACTATGACTACACCTTC. The entire variable domain, with the rest obtained from reference TRBV5-1 and TRBJ1-2, is as follows: KAGVTQTPRYLIKTRGQQVTLSCSPISGHRSVSWYQQTPGQGLQFLFEYFSETQRNKGNFPGRFSGRQFSNSRSEMNVSTLELGDSALYLCASSLGVNYDYTFGSGTRLTVV.